This TCR beta chain comes out of a study of blood T cell repertoires in COVID-19. On the study more broadly: Acute and convalescent COVID-19 specimens originated in the United States, Italy and Spain. From T cells, B-cell-depleted T cells, or PBMCs came the material, which was cDNA or gDNA.

Method: immunoSEQ multiplex PCR; TCRdb's copy keeps in-frame clones and lacks some. The table lists approximately 190,000 clones, 80% of them singletons. The source of this sequence is a man in his fifties or sixties with acute or convalescent COVID-19. Sequenced sample: peripheral blood.

CDR3 protein: CASSIDSGIDTGVGQPQHF. Written as DNA, the CDR3 is TGTGCCAGTAGTATAGATTCCGGAATCGATACAGGGGTAGGACAGCCCCAGCATTTT. The chain carries TRBV19 and TRBJ1-5; the match to TRBD1 covers 7 bases. Trimming removed 0 bases from V and 7 bases from J; junction bases left unmatched: 18. Germline V gene data show CDR1 as LNHDA and CDR2 as SQIVND (reference sequence). The CDR3 has 19 amino acids.